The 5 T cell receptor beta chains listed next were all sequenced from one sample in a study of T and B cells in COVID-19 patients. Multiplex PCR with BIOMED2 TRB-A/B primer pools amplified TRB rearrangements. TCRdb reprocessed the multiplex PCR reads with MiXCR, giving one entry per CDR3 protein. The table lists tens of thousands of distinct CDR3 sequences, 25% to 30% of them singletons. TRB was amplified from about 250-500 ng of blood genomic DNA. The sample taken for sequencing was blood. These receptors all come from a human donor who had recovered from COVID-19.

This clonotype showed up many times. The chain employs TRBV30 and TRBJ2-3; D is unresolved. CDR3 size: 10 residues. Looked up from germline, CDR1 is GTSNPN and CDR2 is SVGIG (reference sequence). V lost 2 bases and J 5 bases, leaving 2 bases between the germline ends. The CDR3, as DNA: TGTGCCTGGAGTCTAGATACGCAGTATTTT. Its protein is CAWSLDTQYF.

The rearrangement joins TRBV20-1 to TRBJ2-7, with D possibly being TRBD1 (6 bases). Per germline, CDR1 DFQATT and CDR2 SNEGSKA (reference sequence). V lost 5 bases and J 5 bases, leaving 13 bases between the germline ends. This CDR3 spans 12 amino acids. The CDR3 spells CSAYYRVDEQYF. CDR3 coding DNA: TGCAGTGCTTACTACAGGGTGGACGAGCAGTACTTC.

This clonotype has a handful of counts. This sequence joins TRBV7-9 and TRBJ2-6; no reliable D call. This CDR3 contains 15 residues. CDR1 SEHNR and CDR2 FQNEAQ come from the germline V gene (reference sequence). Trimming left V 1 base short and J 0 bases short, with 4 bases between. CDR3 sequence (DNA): TGTGCCAGCAGCTTAGAGGCCTCTGGGGCCAACGTCCTGACTTTC. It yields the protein CASSLEASGANVLTF.

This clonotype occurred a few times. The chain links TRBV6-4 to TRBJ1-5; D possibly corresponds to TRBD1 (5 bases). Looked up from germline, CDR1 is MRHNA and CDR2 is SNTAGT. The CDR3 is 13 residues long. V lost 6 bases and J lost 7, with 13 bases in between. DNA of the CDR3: TGTGCCAGCAGGGAGGGGATGGAACAGCCCCAGCATTTT. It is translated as CASREGMEQPQHF.

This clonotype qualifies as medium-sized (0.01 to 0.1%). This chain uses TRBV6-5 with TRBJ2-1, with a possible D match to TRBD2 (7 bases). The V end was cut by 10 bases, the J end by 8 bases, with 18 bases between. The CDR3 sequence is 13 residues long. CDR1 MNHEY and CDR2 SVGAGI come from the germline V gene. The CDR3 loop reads CATRGGGRDEQFF. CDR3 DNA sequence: TGTGCCACGCGGGGCGGGGGCAGGGATGAGCAGTTCTTC.